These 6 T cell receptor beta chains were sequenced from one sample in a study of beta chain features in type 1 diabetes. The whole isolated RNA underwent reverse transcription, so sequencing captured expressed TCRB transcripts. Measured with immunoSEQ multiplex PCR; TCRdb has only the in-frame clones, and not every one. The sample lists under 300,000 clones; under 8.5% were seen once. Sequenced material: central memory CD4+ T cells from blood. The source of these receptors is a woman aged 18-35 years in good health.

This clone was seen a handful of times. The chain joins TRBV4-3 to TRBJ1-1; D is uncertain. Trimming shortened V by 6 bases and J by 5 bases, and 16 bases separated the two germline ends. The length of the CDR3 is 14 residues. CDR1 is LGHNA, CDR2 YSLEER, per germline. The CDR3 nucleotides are TGCGCCAGCAGTCCGACGAGTCGTAAAACTGAAGCTTTCTTT. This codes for CASSPTSRKTEAFF.

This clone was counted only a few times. CDR3 sequence reads: CASSSRKAQPQHF. In nucleotides, the CDR3 is TGTGCCAGTAGTTCCAGGAAAGCACAGCCCCAGCATTTT. The chain uses TRBV19 and TRBJ1-5; no definite D call. This CDR3 spans 13 amino acids. The V end was cut by 5 bases, the J end by 7 bases, with 12 bases between. CDR1 is LNHDA, CDR2 SQIVND, per germline (reference sequence).

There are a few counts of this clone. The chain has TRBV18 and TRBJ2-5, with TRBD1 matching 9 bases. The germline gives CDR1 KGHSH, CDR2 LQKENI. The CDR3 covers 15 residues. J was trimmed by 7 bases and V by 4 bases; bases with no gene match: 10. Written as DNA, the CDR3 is TGTGCCAGCTCACAACAGGGGGCGCTTGAAGGGACCCAGTACTTC. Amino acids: CASSQQGALEGTQYF.

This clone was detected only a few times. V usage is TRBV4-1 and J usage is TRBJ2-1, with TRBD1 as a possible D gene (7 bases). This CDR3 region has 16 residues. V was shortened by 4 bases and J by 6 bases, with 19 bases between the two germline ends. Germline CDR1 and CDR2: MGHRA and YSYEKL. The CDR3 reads CASSPGGQGLVNEQFF. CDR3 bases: TGCGCCAGCAGCCCAGGGGGGCAGGGGTTGGTCAATGAGCAGTTCTTC.

The CDR3 sequence: CASSRRTGVNEQFF. The DNA of the CDR3 is TGTGCCAGCAGCCGCAGGACAGGGGTAAATGAGCAGTTCTTC. This rearrangement joins TRBV5-4 to TRBJ2-1; TRBD1 aligns across 9 bases. V shed 4 bases, J shed 7 bases, and the junction held 6 bases outside the gene matches. CDR1 SGHNT and CDR2 YYREEE come from the germline V gene (reference sequence). CDR3 length equals 14 residues.

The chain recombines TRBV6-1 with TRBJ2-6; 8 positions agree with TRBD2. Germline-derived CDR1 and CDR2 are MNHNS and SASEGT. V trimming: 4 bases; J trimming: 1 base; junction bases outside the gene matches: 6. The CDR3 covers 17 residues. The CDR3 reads CASSGGLVGSGANVLTF. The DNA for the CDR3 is TGTGCCAGCAGTGGGGGACTAGTTGGATCTGGGGCCAACGTCCTGACTTTC.